Sequencing of this T cell receptor beta chain was carried out in a study of tumor and adjacent non-tumor tissue in lung cancer. Whole-study context: The cohort had 12 to 13 adenocarcinoma, a couple of squamous cell and 1 small cell patients. Findings and caveats of the study: Shorter survival was associated with higher TCR diversity in tumors. TCR diversity was significantly greater in tumor than normal lung tissue.

A modified ARM-PCR protocol with three rounds of nested PCR amplified TCRbeta. TCRdb re-analysed the multiplex PCR reads in MiXCR, keeping a single row per CDR3 protein. The sample carries 90,000 to 100,000 distinct CDR3 sequences, 80% recorded once. No cell sorting was done before RNA was extracted from the tissue. This non-tumor lung sample came from over 3 cm beyond the tumor edge. Donors were chemotherapy-naive, newly diagnosed lung cancer surgical patients in China, August–late 2014. Many counts were recorded for this clonotype. The antigen remains undetermined. This CDR3 is 12 amino acids long. Trimming stripped 2 bases from V and 5 bases from J, with 6 bases between. Germline values: CDR1 MDHEN, CDR2 SYDVKM.

Sequencing was performed on distant non-tumor lung tissue. V is TRBV28 and J is TRBJ1-2; D gene uncertain. The source of this sequence is a man aged 55-75 years with small cell lung cancer. The CDR3 here is CASSLEAYGYTF. The CDR3 DNA reads as TGTGCCAGCAGTTTAGAGGCGTATGGCTACACCTTC.